One and the same sample provided the 14 T cell receptor beta chains below, sequenced in a study of T cell responses to AZD1222 COVID-19 vaccine. Using immunoSEQ multiplex PCR, the repertoire was profiled, and TCRdb retains in-frame clones only, with some absent. The sample has about 72,000 clones, 89% seen once. Sequencing used peripheral blood, obtained 28 days after the second AZD1222 dose. The receptors shown here come from an adult who received the AZD1222 COVID-19 vaccine.

V usage is TRBV12-3 or TRBV12-4 and J usage is TRBJ2-2; D remains ambiguous. The CDR3 loop spans 12 amino acids. V was clipped by 2 bases and J by 8 bases, with 6 bases between them. The CDR3 here is CASSLLQGELFF. CDR3 in DNA: TGTGCCAGCAGTTTATTACAAGGGGAGCTGTTTTTT.

This chain joins TRBV30 and TRBJ2-5; 10 nucleotides match TRBD2. This CDR3 spans 13 amino acids. J gave up 4 bases and V 1 base, and 0 bases lay outside the gene matches. Germline-derived CDR1 and CDR2 are GTSNPN and SVGIG (reference sequence). CDR3 DNA: TGTGCCTGGAGTGGGACTAGCGGAGAGACCCAGTACTTC. As protein: CAWSGTSGETQYF.

CDR3 loop: CASSQIYEQYF. The CDR3 DNA reads TGTGCCAGCAGTCAAATTTACGAGCAGTACTTC. The chain recombines TRBV6-2 or TRBV6-3 with TRBJ2-7; no clear D. The CDR3 spans 11 residues. Germline V gene data show CDR1 as MNHEY and CDR2 as SVGEGT. Trimming shortened V by 5 bases and J by 4 bases, and 6 bases separated the two germline ends.

This rearrangement joins TRBV18 to TRBJ2-7, with TRBD2 matching over 8 bases. Trimming at V came to 3 bases and at J to 4 bases, leaving 8 bases not matched to a gene. The CDR3 has 15 residues. The germline gives CDR1 KGHSH, CDR2 LQKENI. The DNA of the CDR3 is TGTGCCAGCTCACCCAGCAGGACGGGGGGGTACGAGCAGTACTTC. It encodes CASSPSRTGGYEQYF.

The chain uses TRBV28 and TRBJ2-7; a weak D match, TRBD2 (5 bases). The CDR3 sequence is 13 residues long. From germline, CDR1 is MDHEN and CDR2 SYDVKM. Deletions cut 7 bases from V and 2 bases from J, with 12 bases between. CDR3 DNA sequence: TGTGCCAGCACCTGGGCGGGCCCCTACGAGCAGTACTTC. Protein product: CASTWAGPYEQYF.

The V gene is TRBV4-2, the J gene TRBJ2-1; the D gene could be TRBD1 or TRBD2 (6 bases each). The V gene's germline CDR1 is LGHNA and CDR2 YNFKEQ. This CDR3 contains 13 residues. V shed 3 bases and J shed 9 bases, with 12 bases lying between them. CDR3 sequence reads: CASSQKGGSEQFF. CDR3 bases: TGTGCCAGCAGCCAGAAGGGGGGCAGTGAGCAGTTCTTC.

The genes are TRBV7-8 and TRBJ2-2, with D unresolved. CDR3 length equals 15 residues. Germline CDR1 is SGHVS and CDR2 is FQNEAQ. Between the trimmed V and J ends, which lost 7 bases and 1 base, there was a span of 13 bases. The CDR3 here is CASTTWSRNTGELFF. DNA of the CDR3: TGTGCCAGCACTACTTGGAGCAGGAACACCGGGGAGCTGTTTTTT.

V and J are TRBV9 and TRBJ1-2; 10 nucleotides align to TRBD1. The CDR3 has 15 residues. J was trimmed by 9 bases and V by 3 bases; bases with no gene match: 11. Germline CDR1 and CDR2: SGDLS and YYNGEE. CDR3 in amino acids: CASSGGGQGTRSYTF. The CDR3 bases are TGTGCCAGCAGCGGAGGGGGACAGGGGACGAGAAGCTACACCTTC.

This chain joins TRBV3-1 (or the pseudogene TRBV3-2) and TRBJ2-7; a possible D gene is TRBD1 (6 bases). Germline CDR1 LGHDT, CDR2 YNNKEL (reference sequence). V was clipped by 3 bases and J by 1 base, with 7 bases between them. There are 13 residues in the CDR3. CDR3 sequence (DNA): TGTGCCAGCAGCCACAGGGGATCCTACGAGCAGTACTTC. It translates to CASSHRGSYEQYF.

Notes on this clone: A junction boundary mismatches the germline segment, possibly from a read error. CDR3 bases: TGCGCCAGCAGTTTGGGGCCCGCAGGGGAAGATGGCTACACCTTC. Translating it yields CASSLGPAGEDGYTF. The chain combines TRBV5-1 with TRBJ1-2; perhaps TRBD1 as D (6 bases). This CDR3 has 15 residues. Germline V CDR1 and CDR2: SGHRS, YFSETQ.

The chain uses TRBV6-2 or TRBV6-3 and TRBJ2-5; D perhaps matches TRBD2 (5 bases). The length of the CDR3 is 15 residues. Germline CDR1 reads MNHEY; CDR2 reads SVGEGT. V was shortened by 0 bases and J by 0 bases, with 8 bases between the two germline ends. The CDR3 DNA sequence: TGTGCCAGCAGTTACTCAGAAGCGGACCAAGAGACCCAGTACTTC. Translated, it gives CASSYSEADQETQYF.

The chain uses TRBV11-3 and TRBJ1-6; D is unresolved. The CDR3 runs 17 residues. Trimming stripped 8 bases from V and 0 bases from J, with 17 bases between. Germline V lookup: CDR1 SGHNT, CDR2 YENEEA. CDR3 nucleotides: TGTGCCAGCTCCGGTCAGCCTGGAAGCTCCTATAATTCACCCCTCCACTTT. Translation: CASSGQPGSSYNSPLHF.

The chain combines TRBV9 with TRBJ1-6; D gene unclear. V dropped 3 bases and J dropped 10 bases, with 14 bases sitting between them. The CDR3 consists of 14 residues. Germline CDR1 is SGDLS and CDR2 is YYNGEE. The CDR3 DNA sequence: TGTGCCAGCAGCGCCGCCGAGGGAGGCTCACCCCTCCACTTT. Translated: CASSAAEGGSPLHF.

This chain links TRBV6-5 with TRBJ2-6; the match to TRBD1 covers 7 bases. This CDR3 comprises 15 residues. With 5 bases clipped from V and 1 base from J, the junction kept 2 bases outside the gene matches. Germline V gene data show CDR1 as MNHEY and CDR2 as SVGAGI. The CDR3 DNA follows: TGTGCCAGCAGTCGGGACAGTTCTGGGGCCAACGTCCTGACTTTC. This encodes CASSRDSSGANVLTF.